A single sample is the source of the 30 T cell receptor beta chains below, sequenced in a study of cytomegalovirus exposure and HLA in healthy donors. The PCR contained 60 Vbeta and 13 Jbeta primers. Libraries were prepared by immunoSEQ multiplex PCR; TCRdb keeps only in-frame clonotypes and omits some of them. This repertoire shows under 150,000 clones, 70% to 85% found once; its top ten account for roughly 2.6%. The sample comprised PBMCs. These receptors were obtained from a woman aged 18-29 years in good health and CMV-seronegative.

The V gene is TRBV7-2, the J gene TRBJ2-3; D is perhaps TRBD1 (6 bases). This CDR3 is 15 amino acids long. Trimming shortened V by 3 bases and J by 2 bases, and 12 bases separated the two germline ends. Germline V CDR1 and CDR2: SGHTA, FQGNSA. The CDR3 region has the DNA TGTGCCAGCAGCTTGAATGGGGGCTACACAGATACGCAGTATTTT. Protein product: CASSLNGGYTDTQYF.

This chain uses TRBV7-7 with TRBJ2-5; TRBD1 is a possible D gene (6 bases). This CDR3 contains 12 residues. CDR1 and CDR2 from the germline V gene are SSHAT and FNYEAQ (reference sequence). V was pared by 5 bases and J by 5 bases, with 9 bases between. The CDR3 DNA follows: TGTGCCAGCAGCCATACAGGGGAGACCCAGTACTTC. It codes for CASSHTGETQYF.

J is TRBJ1-1 and V is TRBV7-8; D not certain. The V gene's germline CDR1 is SGHVS and CDR2 FQNEAQ. The CDR3 loop spans 14 amino acids. Trimming cost V 0 bases and J 5 bases, with 10 bases left between them. CDR3 in amino acids: CASSLATVITEAFF. The CDR3 DNA is TGTGCCAGCAGCTTAGCCACAGTTATTACTGAAGCTTTCTTT.

The gene calls are TRBV7-9 and TRBJ2-7; 9 nucleotides match TRBD2. The CDR3 sequence is 18 residues long. Germline values: CDR1 SEHNR, CDR2 FQNEAQ (reference sequence). J was trimmed by 2 bases and V by 10 bases; bases with no gene match: 21. CDR3 DNA: TGTGCCACTACTCAAGCCCTAGGTAGCGGGAGTATGGCCTACGAGCAGTACTTC. Protein sequence: CATTQALGSGSMAYEQYF.

This clone was detected once. J is TRBJ2-2 and V is TRBV5-1; tentatively, D is TRBD1 (5 bases). Trimming removed 6 bases from V and 0 bases from J, with 12 bases in between. CDR3 length: 15 amino acids. Germline values: CDR1 SGHRS, CDR2 YFSETQ. In DNA, the CDR3 is TGCGCCAGCATGTGGCAGGACACGAACACCGGGGAGCTGTTTTTT. This gives the protein CASMWQDTNTGELFF.

This chain connects TRBV4-1 to TRBJ2-5; possibly TRBD2 for D (5 bases). The germline gives CDR1 MGHRA, CDR2 YSYEKL. This CDR3 contains 15 residues. Trimming pared 0 bases from V and 2 bases from J, leaving 10 bases between. The DNA for the CDR3 is TGCGCCAGCAGCCAAGATCGGCTAGCTCAAGAGACCCAGTACTTC. Amino acid sequence: CASSQDRLAQETQYF.

V usage is TRBV7-9 and J usage is TRBJ1-5; tentatively, D is TRBD1 (5 bases). The germline V gene encodes CDR1 SEHNR and CDR2 FQNEAQ (reference sequence). The CDR3 has 14 amino acids. Deletions cut 2 bases from V and 5 bases from J, with 10 bases between. CDR3: CASSLQGIDQPQHF. The CDR3 DNA reads TGTGCCAGCAGCTTACAGGGAATCGATCAGCCCCAGCATTTT.

In DNA, the CDR3 is TGTGCCAGCAGCCGGGACAGGACGACCTACGAGCAGTACGTC. It codes for CASSRDRTTYEQYV. This chain joins TRBV7-9 and TRBJ2-7, with TRBD1 identical over 8 bases. The CDR3 spans 14 residues. Germline assignment: CDR1 SEHNR and CDR2 FQNEAQ (reference sequence). V lost 5 bases, J lost 2 bases, and 5 bases stayed unmatched.

Concerning this clone: One end of the junction varies from germline; a read error may be responsible. The chain joins TRBV7-7 to TRBJ2-5; 10 positions agree with TRBD2. The CDR3 runs to 16 residues. Germline V gene sequence: CDR1 SSHAT, CDR2 FNYEAQ (reference sequence). The chain's CDR3 is CASSLNPSGSSETQYF. The CDR3 DNA reads TGTGCTAGCAGCTTGAACCCTAGCGGGAGTAGTGAGACCCAGTACTTC.

This clone was recorded a few times. The chain recombines TRBV4-1 with TRBJ2-2; D may be TRBD1 (5 bases). Germline V gene data show CDR1 as MGHRA and CDR2 as YSYEKL. The ends were cut back, 0 bases at V and 0 bases at J, with 14 bases in the middle. This CDR3 is 18 amino acids long. DNA for the CDR3: TGCGCCAGCAGCCAAGAGGGCAGGGCGTACACGAACACCGGGGAGCTGTTTTTT. This gives the protein CASSQEGRAYTNTGELFF.

The genes are TRBV11-1 and TRBJ2-7, with TRBD1 identical over 8 bases. CDR1 and CDR2 (germline): SGHAT, FQDESV (reference sequence). J lost 2 bases, V lost 3 bases, and 3 bases had no gene match. The CDR3 extends over 14 amino acids. CDR3 residues: CASSFDRGPYEQYF. In DNA form, the CDR3 reads TGTGCCAGCAGCTTTGACAGGGGCCCCTACGAGCAGTACTTC.

This chain links TRBV28 with TRBJ2-1, with 8 bases aligning to TRBD2. The CDR3 runs to 17 residues. CDR1 is MDHEN, CDR2 SYDVKM, per germline. With 6 bases clipped from V and 0 bases from J, the junction kept 10 bases outside the gene matches. The CDR3 DNA sequence: TGTGCCAGCAGGGGCGGGGGGCATCGGGACTCCTACAATGAGCAGTTCTTC. As protein: CASRGGGHRDSYNEQFF.

The rearrangement uses TRBV10-3 and TRBJ2-3; 10 bases fit TRBD1. CDR1 is ENHRY and CDR2 is SYGVKD in the germline V gene. The V segment lost 8 bases and the J segment 3 bases; nucleotides outside the gene matches: 20. The CDR3 loop spans 19 amino acids. The CDR3 loop reads CAIGYPRDRGGGATDTQYF. The CDR3 DNA reads TGTGCCATCGGATACCCCCGGGACAGGGGCGGGGGAGCGACAGATACGCAGTATTTT.

V usage is TRBV27 and J usage is TRBJ2-3, with D perhaps matching TRBD2 (5 bases). In germline, CDR1 is MNHEY, CDR2 SMNVEV (reference sequence). The CDR3 is 14 residues long. V was pared by 4 bases and J by 5 bases, with 13 bases between. The CDR3 loop is CASSSLGRGDTQYF. In nucleotides, the CDR3 is TGTGCCAGCAGTTCCCTCGGTCGGGGAGATACGCAGTATTTT.

The chain carries TRBV2 and TRBJ1-2; 7 bases line up with TRBD1. V lost 4 bases to trimming and J lost 4 bases; unmatched junction nucleotides: 6. The germline CDR1 and CDR2 sequences are SNHLY and FYNNEI. The CDR3 consists of 14 residues. This chain's CDR3 is CASSAGDRAYGYTF. In DNA form, the CDR3 reads TGTGCCAGCAGTGCTGGTGACAGGGCCTATGGCTACACCTTC.

The chain couples TRBV9 to TRBJ2-3; 9 nucleotides align to TRBD2. Germline V gives CDR1 SGDLS, CDR2 YYNGEE. V shed 0 bases, J shed 4 bases, and the junction held 9 bases outside the gene matches. The CDR3 has 17 amino acids. The CDR3 DNA follows: TGTGCCAGCAGCGTAGCTGGGCGGGGGGGCCGGGCAGATACGCAGTATTTT. Translating it yields CASSVAGRGGRADTQYF.

This chain links TRBV19 with TRBJ1-2; 7 nucleotides match TRBD1. V was clipped by 5 bases and J by 5 bases; unmatched bases: 8. The V gene's germline CDR1 is LNHDA and CDR2 SQIVND (reference sequence). This CDR3 is built from 14 residues. The CDR3 region is CASSPTGTAYGYTF. For the CDR3, the DNA is TGTGCCAGTAGTCCCACCGGGACAGCATATGGCTACACCTTC.

CDR3 in DNA: TGTGCCTCAGCAGGGTCCTACTCCTACGAGCAGTACTTC. Amino acids: CASAGSYSYEQYF. The J gene is TRBJ2-5, the V gene TRBV6-6; tentatively, D is TRBD1 (5 bases). The DNA end is a closer match to TRBJ2-7, so the J assignment may be wrong. The germline gives CDR1 MNHNY, CDR2 SVGAGI (reference sequence). The length of the CDR3 is 13 residues.

This rearrangement joins TRBV15 to TRBJ1-5; the D gene is possibly TRBD1 (6 bases). Trimming stripped 3 bases from V and 1 base from J, with 10 bases between. Germline values: CDR1 LNHNV, CDR2 YYDKDF (reference sequence). The CDR3 is 15 residues long. The DNA for the CDR3 is TGTGCCACCAGCAGTGGGGGCTTGAGCAATCAGCCCCAGCATTTT. Residues: CATSSGGLSNQPQHF.

This chain uses TRBV2 with TRBJ2-3, with 7 bases aligning to TRBD2. Looked up from germline, CDR1 is SNHLY and CDR2 is FYNNEI. Trimming removed 8 bases from V and 1 base from J; junction bases left unmatched: 6. The CDR3 extends over 14 amino acids. The CDR3 sequence: CASCSSGGTDTQYF. CDR3 nucleotides: TGTGCCAGCTGTTCTAGCGGAGGCACAGATACGCAGTATTTT.

The rearrangement links TRBV28 to TRBJ2-3; perhaps TRBD1 as D (6 bases). This CDR3 is built from 14 residues. Trimming stripped 9 bases from V and 5 bases from J, with 18 bases between. Germline V gives CDR1 MDHEN, CDR2 SYDVKM. The CDR3: CASLLDRSVDTQYF. CDR3 nucleotides: TGTGCCAGTTTACTTGACAGGTCCGTAGATACGCAGTATTTT.

This clone was counted a few times. J is TRBJ1-1 and V is TRBV19; a weak D match, TRBD1 (6 bases). The CDR3 runs to 15 residues. The V gene's germline CDR1 is LNHDA and CDR2 SQIVND (reference sequence). Trimming cost V 5 bases and J 0 bases, with 13 bases left between them. This chain's CDR3 is CASSHGQLMNTEAFF. The CDR3 nucleotides are TGTGCCAGTAGTCACGGACAGCTTATGAACACTGAAGCTTTCTTT.

The genes are TRBV29-1 and TRBJ2-1; a possible D gene is TRBD2 (5 bases). Germline CDR1 is SQVTM and CDR2 is ANQGSEA. The V gene lost 5 bases and the J gene lost 5 bases, with 16 bases spanning the gap. The CDR3 is made up of 14 amino acids. The CDR3 spells CSVTLRTGNNEQFF. Written as DNA, the CDR3 is TGCAGCGTTACTCTTCGGACTGGGAACAATGAGCAGTTCTTC.

The count of this clone is one. This chain joins TRBV7-6 and TRBJ2-1; TRBD2 might be the D (6 bases). Germline assignment: CDR1 SGHVS and CDR2 FNYEAQ. V was cut by 2 bases and J by 4 bases, with 18 bases left in between. This CDR3 contains 17 residues. This chain's CDR3 is CASSLQNSGVQYNEQFF. For the CDR3, the DNA is TGTGCCAGCAGCTTACAAAACTCGGGGGTTCAATACAATGAGCAGTTCTTC.

This clone was detected only a few times. The chain employs TRBV14 and TRBJ2-1; 7 nucleotides align to TRBD2. Germline V CDR1 and CDR2: SGHDN, FVKESK. The CDR3 contains 13 residues. V trimming: 2 bases; J trimming: 7 bases; junction bases outside the gene matches: 2. The CDR3 sequence: CASSQSGKNEQFF. For the CDR3, the DNA is TGTGCCAGCAGCCAAAGCGGGAAGAATGAGCAGTTCTTC.

The chain joins TRBV30 to TRBJ2-3; D call uncertain. Per germline, CDR1 GTSNPN and CDR2 SVGIG (reference sequence). The V end lost 2 bases, the J end lost 5 bases, and 8 bases lay between the germline ends. This CDR3 has 12 residues. CDR3 nucleotide sequence: TGTGCCTGGAGTAGGAGCGTAGATACGCAGTATTTT. Translated: CAWSRSVDTQYF.

This rearrangement joins TRBV13 to TRBJ2-3; tentative D call: TRBD2 (5 bases). Germline V lookup: CDR1 PRHDT, CDR2 FYEKMQ (reference sequence). The CDR3 covers 15 residues. Trimming removed 3 bases at V and 5 bases at J, with 15 bases between. The CDR3: CASSLEAPKLDTQYF. DNA of the CDR3: TGTGCCAGCAGCTTGGAGGCCCCTAAATTAGATACGCAGTATTTT.

The table lists this clone with a few counts. The rearrangement joins TRBV2 to TRBJ1-5; TRBD1 aligns across 8 bases. Germline assignment: CDR1 SNHLY and CDR2 FYNNEI. The CDR3 spans 14 residues. Unmatched junction bases numbered 5, after V lost 5 bases and J lost 5 bases. The DNA for the CDR3 is TGTGCCAGCAGTCGTGACAGGGGTTATCAGCCCCAGCATTTT. Encoded protein: CASSRDRGYQPQHF.

With respect to this clone: This CDR3 is also generated by other DNA sequences in the sample. The rearrangement uses TRBV13 and TRBJ1-1; the D gene is possibly TRBD1 (5 bases). Germline CDR1 and CDR2: PRHDT and FYEKMQ (reference sequence). Trimming stripped 3 bases from V and 1 base from J, with 9 bases between. The CDR3 is made up of 14 amino acids. CDR3 protein: CASSLGGENTEAFF. The CDR3 nucleotides read TGTGCCAGCAGCTTGGGGGGGGAGAACACTGAAGCTTTCTTT.

The V call is TRBV15, the J call TRBJ1-1; 8 bases align to TRBD1. The junction had 7 bases not matched to a gene; V was cut back by 5 bases and J by 5 bases. The CDR3 is 14 amino acids. Germline loops: CDR1 LNHNV, CDR2 YYDKDF (reference sequence). The chain's CDR3 is CATSVNRGVTEAFF. Here the CDR3 DNA reads TGTGCCACCAGCGTTAACAGGGGGGTAACTGAAGCTTTCTTT.